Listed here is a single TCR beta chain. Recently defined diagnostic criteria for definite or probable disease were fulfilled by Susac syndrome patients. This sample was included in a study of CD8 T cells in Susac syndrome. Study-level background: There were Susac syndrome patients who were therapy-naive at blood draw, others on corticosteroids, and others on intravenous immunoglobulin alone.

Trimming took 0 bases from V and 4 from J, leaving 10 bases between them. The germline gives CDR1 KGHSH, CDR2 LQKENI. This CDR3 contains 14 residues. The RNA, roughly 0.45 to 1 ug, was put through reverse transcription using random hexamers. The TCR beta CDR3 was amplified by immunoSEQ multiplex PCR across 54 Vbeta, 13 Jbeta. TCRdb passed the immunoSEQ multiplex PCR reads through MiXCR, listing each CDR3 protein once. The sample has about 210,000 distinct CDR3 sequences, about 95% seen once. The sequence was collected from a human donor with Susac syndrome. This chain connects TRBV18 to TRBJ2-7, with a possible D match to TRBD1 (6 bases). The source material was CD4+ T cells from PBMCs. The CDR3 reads CASSPPPQGYEQYF. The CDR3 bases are TGTGCCAGCTCACCACCGCCACAGGGTTACGAGCAGTACTTC.